This T cell receptor beta chain stems from a study of blood T cell repertoires in COVID-19. Study overall: T cells, B-cell-depleted T cells, or PBMCs supplied cDNA or gDNA.

The germline V gene has CDR1 MNHEY and CDR2 SVGAGI. After removal of 6 bases from V and 8 bases from J, the junction contained 10 bases not matched to a gene. The CDR3 runs to 15 residues. Libraries were prepared by immunoSEQ multiplex PCR; TCRdb keeps only in-frame clonotypes and omits some of them. The data hold tens of thousands of clones, with around 90% observed a single time. The sequence was collected from a man older than 75 with acute or convalescent COVID-19. What was sequenced was peripheral blood. The gene calls are TRBV6-5 and TRBJ1-4; the match to TRBD1 covers 9 bases. The CDR3 sequence is CASRQPGTGREKLFF. The CDR3 nucleotides are TGTGCCAGCAGACAACCCGGGACAGGGCGCGAAAAACTGTTTTTT.